This T cell receptor (beta chain) was obtained from a study of shared clonotypes between healthy human individuals. Study context: Samples came from two female and a few male donors aged 18 to 49.

The CDR3 is made up of 13 amino acids. V was pared by 0 bases and J by 3 bases, with 5 bases between. The germline gives CDR1 SGHRS, CDR2 YFSETQ. Details on this clone: This CDR3 is also generated by other DNA sequences in the sample.

This table comes from immunoSEQ multiplex PCR, and its TCRdb copy is limited to in-frame clones, with some not included. The table records some 1.5 million clones, about 98% of them present only once. The sequence was obtained from a man aged 30 to 39 in good health. The rearrangement uses TRBV5-1 and TRBJ2-3; no clear D gene. The sequenced sample was naive CD4+ T cells sorted from blood. This sample's subset: CD45RA+ positively selected. The chain's CDR3 is CASSLDNTDTQYF. In DNA, the CDR3 is TGCGCCAGCAGCTTGGATAATACAGATACGCAGTATTTT.